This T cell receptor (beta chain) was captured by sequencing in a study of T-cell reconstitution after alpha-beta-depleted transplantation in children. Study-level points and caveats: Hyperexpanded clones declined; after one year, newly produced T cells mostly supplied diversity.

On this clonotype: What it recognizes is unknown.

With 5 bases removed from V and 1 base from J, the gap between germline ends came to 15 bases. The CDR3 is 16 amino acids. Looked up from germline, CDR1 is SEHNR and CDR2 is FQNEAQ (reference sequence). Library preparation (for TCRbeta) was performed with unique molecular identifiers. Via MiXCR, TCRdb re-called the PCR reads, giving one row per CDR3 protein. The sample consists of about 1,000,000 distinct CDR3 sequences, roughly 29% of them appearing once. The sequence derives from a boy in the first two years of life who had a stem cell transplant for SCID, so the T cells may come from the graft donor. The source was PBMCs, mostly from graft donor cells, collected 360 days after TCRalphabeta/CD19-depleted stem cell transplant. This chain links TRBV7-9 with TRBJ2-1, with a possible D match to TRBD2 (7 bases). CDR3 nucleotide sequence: TGTGCCAGCAGCAAAGGGGGGGCCGTGTCCTACAATGAGCAGTTCTTC. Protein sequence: CASSKGGAVSYNEQFF.